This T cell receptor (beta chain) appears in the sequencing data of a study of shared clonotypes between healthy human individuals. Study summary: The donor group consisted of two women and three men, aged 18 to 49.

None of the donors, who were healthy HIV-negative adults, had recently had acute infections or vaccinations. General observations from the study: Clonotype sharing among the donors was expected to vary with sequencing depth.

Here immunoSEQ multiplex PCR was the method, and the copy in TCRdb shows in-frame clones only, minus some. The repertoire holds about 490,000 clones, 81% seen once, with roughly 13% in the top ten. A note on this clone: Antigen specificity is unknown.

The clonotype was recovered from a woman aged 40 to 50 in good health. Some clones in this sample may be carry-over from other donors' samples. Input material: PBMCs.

CDR3 loop: CASSLSGGFSYEQYF. In nucleotides, the CDR3 is TGTGCCAGCAGCTTATCTGGGGGATTCTCCTACGAGCAGTACTTC. The rearrangement joins TRBV7-9 to TRBJ2-5; D is perhaps TRBD1 or TRBD2 (5 bases each). The J call may be mistaken, given a closer DNA end match to TRBJ2-7. This CDR3 contains 15 residues. Germline CDR1 is SEHNR and CDR2 is FQNEAQ (reference sequence).